These 2 T cell receptor beta chains were all obtained from the same sample, sequenced in a study of blood T cell repertoires in COVID-19. Sequencing was performed with immunoSEQ multiplex PCR; in TCRdb, only in-frame clones are kept and a portion is missing. This sample has 35,000 to 45,000 clones, with 79% found just once. The material sequenced was peripheral blood. These receptors were collected from a woman aged 80 or over with acute or convalescent COVID-19.

This clone was detected many times. The chain is built from TRBV15 and TRBJ1-2, with 8 positions matching TRBD1. The CDR3 has 14 amino acids. The germline V gene has CDR1 LNHNV and CDR2 YYDKDF (reference sequence). Losses at the gene ends were 4 bases for V and 7 bases for J; bases not matched to a gene: 8. As DNA, the CDR3 is TGTGCCACCAGCACACTGGCCGGACAGGGTGGCTACACCTTC. Amino acid sequence: CATSTLAGQGGYTF.

This clone has only one observation. The V gene is TRBV2, the J gene TRBJ2-1; TRBD1 agrees at 7 bases. Germline V gene sequence: CDR1 SNHLY, CDR2 FYNNEI. V shed 7 bases and J 9 bases; nucleotides not matched to a gene: 15. This CDR3 contains 15 residues. CDR3 bases: TGTGCCAGCATCCCCATGACAGGGCTCCTCGGTGAGCAGTTCTTC. Its protein product is CASIPMTGLLGEQFF.